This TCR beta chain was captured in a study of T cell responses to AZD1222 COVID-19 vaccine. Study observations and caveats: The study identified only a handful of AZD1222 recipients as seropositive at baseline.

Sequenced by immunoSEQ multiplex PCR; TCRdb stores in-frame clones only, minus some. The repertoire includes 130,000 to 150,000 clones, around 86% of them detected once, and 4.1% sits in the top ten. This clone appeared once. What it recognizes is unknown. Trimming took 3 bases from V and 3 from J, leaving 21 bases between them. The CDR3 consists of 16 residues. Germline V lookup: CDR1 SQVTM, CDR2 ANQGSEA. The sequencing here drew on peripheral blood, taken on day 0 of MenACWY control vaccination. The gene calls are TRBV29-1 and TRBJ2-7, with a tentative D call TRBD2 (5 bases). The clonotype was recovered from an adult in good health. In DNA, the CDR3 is TGCAGCGTTGATGAATCCCTCCCCCGGGATAACTACGAGCAGTACTTC. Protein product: CSVDESLPRDNYEQYF.